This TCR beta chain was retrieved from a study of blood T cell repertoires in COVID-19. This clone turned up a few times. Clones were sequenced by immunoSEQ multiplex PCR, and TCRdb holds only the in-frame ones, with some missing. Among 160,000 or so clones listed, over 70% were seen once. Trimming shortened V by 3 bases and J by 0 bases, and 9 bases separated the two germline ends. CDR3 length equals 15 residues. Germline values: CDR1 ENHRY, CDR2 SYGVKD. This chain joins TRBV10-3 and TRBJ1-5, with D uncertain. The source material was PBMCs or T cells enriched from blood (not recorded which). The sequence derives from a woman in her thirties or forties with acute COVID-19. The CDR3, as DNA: TGTGCCATCAGTGAAACCGGGGATAGCAATCAGCCCCAGCATTTT. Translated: CAISETGDSNQPQHF.